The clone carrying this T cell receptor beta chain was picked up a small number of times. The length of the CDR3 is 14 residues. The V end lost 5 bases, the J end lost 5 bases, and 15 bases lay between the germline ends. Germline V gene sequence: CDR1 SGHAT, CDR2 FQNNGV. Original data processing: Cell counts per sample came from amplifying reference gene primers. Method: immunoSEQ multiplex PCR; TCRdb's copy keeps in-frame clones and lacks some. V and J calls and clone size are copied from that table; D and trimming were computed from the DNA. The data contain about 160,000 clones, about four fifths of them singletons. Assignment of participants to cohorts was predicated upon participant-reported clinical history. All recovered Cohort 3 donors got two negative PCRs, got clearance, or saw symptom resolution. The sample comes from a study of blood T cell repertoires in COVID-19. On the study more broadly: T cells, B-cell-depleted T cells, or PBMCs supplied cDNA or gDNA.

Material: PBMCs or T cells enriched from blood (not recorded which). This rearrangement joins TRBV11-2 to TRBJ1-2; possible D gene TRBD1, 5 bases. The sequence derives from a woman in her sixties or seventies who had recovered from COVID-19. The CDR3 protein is CASSPQDGTYGYTF. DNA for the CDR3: TGTGCCAGCAGCCCCCAGGACGGGACTTATGGCTACACCTTC.